Each of the 18 T cell receptor beta chains below was sequenced from the same sample in a study of cytomegalovirus exposure and HLA in healthy donors. The study ran its PCR with 60 Vbeta and 13 Jbeta primers. The table came from immunoSEQ multiplex PCR; TCRdb's copy has only in-frame clones and leaves some out. This table holds under 200,000 clones, 82% found once. Sequencing used PBMCs. All receptors come from a woman between 18 and 29 years old in good health and CMV-seronegative.

This clone was seen a handful of times. V and J are TRBV6-6 and TRBJ1-2; D is perhaps TRBD1 (5 bases). Trimming took off 7 bases at V and 5 bases at J, with 11 bases between the two ends. The CDR3 has 12 amino acids. Germline-derived CDR1 and CDR2 are MNHNY and SVGAGI (reference sequence). CDR3 bases: TGTGCCAGCACCGACCGGGGGTATGGCTACACCTTC. Protein sequence: CASTDRGYGYTF.

In nucleotides, the CDR3 is TGCGCCAGCAGCCTCGGGACTAGCGGGACGTACAATGAGCAGTTCTTC. Protein sequence: CASSLGTSGTYNEQFF. V is TRBV5-1 and J is TRBJ2-1; the match to TRBD2 covers 13 bases. J lost 4 bases, V lost 4 bases, and 5 bases had no gene match. The CDR3 is 16 amino acids. Germline V lookup: CDR1 SGHRS, CDR2 YFSETQ.

V and J are TRBV28 and TRBJ2-7; 12 bases agree with TRBD2. Trimming cost V 6 bases and J 6 bases; bases outside gene matches: 12. This CDR3 contains 16 residues. CDR1 and CDR2 from the germline V gene are MDHEN and SYDVKM. The CDR3 nucleotides are TGTGCCAGCAGGGGGAGGACTAGCGGGACCCCCTGCGAGCAGTACTTC. Its translation: CASRGRTSGTPCEQYF.

This clone was picked up a small number of times. This chain uses TRBV5-6 with TRBJ1-2; 9 nucleotides align to TRBD1. Germline V gene data show CDR1 as SGHDT and CDR2 as YYEEEE. The V gene end was trimmed by 0 bases and the J gene end by 4 bases; junction bases not matched to a gene: 1. There are 14 residues in the CDR3. The CDR3 nucleotides are TGTGCCAGCAGCTTGGGGACAGGGGCCTATGGCTACACCTTC. This sequence encodes CASSLGTGAYGYTF.

The gene calls are TRBV19 and TRBJ2-1, with 7 bases aligning to TRBD2. The V gene's germline CDR1 is LNHDA and CDR2 SQIVND (reference sequence). The CDR3 loop spans 15 amino acids. The ends lost 9 bases at V and 5 bases at J; junction bases unmatched: 13. CDR3: CASANPGLVHNEQFF. The DNA for the CDR3 is TGTGCCAGCGCCAATCCCGGACTAGTTCACAATGAGCAGTTCTTC.

This sequence joins TRBV10-2 and TRBJ2-2; the match to TRBD1 covers 7 bases. The J segment lost 1 base and the V segment lost 6 bases, leaving 5 bases of the junction unmatched. The germline V gene encodes CDR1 WSHSY and CDR2 SAAADI. This CDR3 is built from 15 residues. The CDR3 region is CASRRQGLNTGELFF. CDR3 sequence (DNA): TGCGCCAGCAGGAGACAGGGCCTGAACACCGGGGAGCTGTTTTTT.

The chain links TRBV6-6 to TRBJ2-7; 10 nucleotides align to TRBD1. This CDR3 spans 16 amino acids. The germline V gene encodes CDR1 MNHNY and CDR2 SVGAGI (reference sequence). V lost 6 bases and J lost 6; bases outside the gene matches: 14. The CDR3, as DNA: TGTGCCAGCAGGAATGGACAGGGGGATAGGGGGCGCGAGCAGTACTTC. As protein: CASRNGQGDRGREQYF.

In this sample, this clone turned up a few times. The chain has TRBV12-5 and TRBJ1-1, with TRBD1 matching over 8 bases. Per the germline V gene, CDR1 is LGHNT and CDR2 is FRNRAP. CDR3 length: 12 amino acids. V lost 5 bases to trimming and J lost 9 bases; unmatched junction nucleotides: 5. Here the CDR3 DNA reads TGTGCTAGTGGTCTAGGACAGGGAAAAGCTTTCTTT. Its translation is CASGLGQGKAFF.

V and J are TRBV6-1 and TRBJ2-7, with D hard to call. The V gene's germline CDR1 is MNHNS and CDR2 SASEGT. The CDR3 contains 14 residues. V gave up 7 bases and J gave up 2 bases, with 15 bases separating them. The CDR3 here is CASNQGELTYEQYF. The CDR3 DNA follows: TGTGCCAGCAACCAAGGAGAACTCACCTACGAGCAGTACTTC.

This chain uses TRBV30 with TRBJ2-2, with D perhaps TRBD1 (7 bases). Germline loops: CDR1 GTSNPN, CDR2 SVGIG (reference sequence). Deletions cut 5 bases from V and 0 bases from J, with 13 bases between. CDR3 length: 15 amino acids. This CDR3 reads CAWVEGTANTGELFF. DNA for the CDR3: TGTGCCTGGGTGGAGGGGACAGCGAACACCGGGGAGCTGTTTTTT.

The V call is TRBV6-6, the J call TRBJ2-7, with a tentative D call TRBD2 (5 bases). The CDR3 has 14 amino acids. V gave up 4 bases and J gave up 2 bases, with 12 bases separating them. Germline CDR1 and CDR2: MNHNY and SVGAGI (reference sequence). The CDR3 loop is CASSWPGETYEQYF. Here the CDR3 DNA reads TGTGCCAGCAGTTGGCCCGGGGAGACCTACGAGCAGTACTTC.

This sequence joins TRBV4-3 and TRBJ1-2; TRBD1 matches at 10 bases. Losses at the gene ends were 3 bases for V and 8 bases for J; bases not matched to a gene: 9. Germline V gene lookup returns CDR1 LGHNA and CDR2 YSLEER. The CDR3 length is 15 residues. DNA for the CDR3: TGCGCCAGCAGCCACCCGGGACAGGGGTTGGCGGGCTACACCTTC. Protein product: CASSHPGQGLAGYTF.

This clone has a single count. The rearrangement links TRBV2 to TRBJ2-2, with D perhaps matching TRBD1 (5 bases). Germline V gene sequence: CDR1 SNHLY, CDR2 FYNNEI. Trimming took 0 bases from V and 1 from J, leaving 12 bases between them. The CDR3 sequence is 17 residues long. In nucleotides, the CDR3 is TGTGCCAGCAGTGAAGCTTTGGGGCTTCTGAACACCGGGGAGCTGTTTTTT. Encoded protein: CASSEALGLLNTGELFF.

V and J are TRBV19 and TRBJ2-2; 11 positions match TRBD1. This CDR3 contains 15 residues. The junction had 7 bases not matched to a gene; V was cut back by 7 bases and J by 6 bases. Germline loops: CDR1 LNHDA, CDR2 SQIVND (reference sequence). CDR3 sequence reads: CASKIGQGAPGELFF. CDR3 bases: TGTGCCAGTAAGATCGGACAGGGGGCTCCCGGGGAGCTGTTTTTT.

The chain uses TRBV7-8 and TRBJ2-1; perhaps TRBD2 as D (7 bases). The V gene lost 4 bases and the J gene lost 4 bases, with 20 bases spanning the gap. The CDR3 sequence is 17 residues long. Germline V gives CDR1 SGHVS, CDR2 FQNEAQ. CDR3 region: CASSSIFDRRGYNEQFF. The CDR3 nucleotides read TGTGCCAGCAGCTCAATCTTTGACAGGCGGGGGTACAATGAGCAGTTCTTC.

The chain has TRBV19 and TRBJ1-1, with TRBD1 identical over 7 bases. With V trimmed by 7 bases and J by 5 bases, 10 bases remained unmatched. Germline V gene data show CDR1 as LNHDA and CDR2 as SQIVND (reference sequence). The CDR3 covers 14 residues. For the CDR3, the DNA is TGTGCCAGTAACCCACAGGGGACAAGAACTGAAGCTTTCTTT. Its protein is CASNPQGTRTEAFF. The whole variable domain, filled in from reference TRBV19 and TRBJ1-1, reads DGGITQSPKYLFRKEGQNVTLSCEQNLNHDAMYWYRQDPGQGLRLIYYSQIVNDFQKGDIAEGYSVSREKKESFPLTVTSAQKNPTAFYLCASNPQGTRTEAFFGQGTRLTVV.

The rearrangement links TRBV4-3 to TRBJ2-1; 7 bases agree with TRBD1. This CDR3 is built from 17 residues. V shed 1 base, J shed 3 bases, and the junction held 9 bases outside the gene matches. Per germline, CDR1 LGHNA and CDR2 YSLEER. Here the CDR3 reads CASSQVAQGEFYNEQFF. DNA for the CDR3: TGCGCCAGCAGCCAAGTAGCCCAGGGGGAGTTCTACAATGAGCAGTTCTTC.

In this sample, this clone turned up once. The CDR3 DNA is TGTGCCAGCAGTCCCTTCACCGGGACAGGGGCCCAGACCCAGTACTTC. Its protein is CASSPFTGTGAQTQYF. The chain is built from TRBV28 and TRBJ2-5, with 10 bases identical to TRBD1. V shed 5 bases and J 6 bases; nucleotides not matched to a gene: 12. CDR3 length equals 16 residues. Germline loops: CDR1 MDHEN, CDR2 SYDVKM.